A selection of T cell receptor beta chains follows, all from one sample in a study of beta chain features in type 1 diabetes. Clones were sequenced by immunoSEQ multiplex PCR, and TCRdb holds only the in-frame ones, with some missing. The sample has some 660,000 clones; more than 12% are singletons. Material for sequencing was naive CD4+ T cells from blood. The source is a man aged 18 to 29 with type 1 diabetes. CDR3s include the opening cysteine and the closing phenylalanine or tryptophan. A D gene is named only where the DNA matches it firmly. A clone size is listed for some rows: how often the clone was seen (once, few, many), or a class if it is expanded.

TRBJ2-7 TRBV7-9 TRBD2 few CASSLREAEQYF TGTGCCAGCAGCTTACGGGAGGCAGAGCAGTACTTC
TRBJ1-1 TRBV6-6 - few CASSLPQGAEAFF TGTGCCAGCAGTCTCCCACAGGGAGCTGAAGCTTTCTTT
TRBJ2-1 TRBV10-3 TRBD2 few CAISGTSDTGKKQFF TGTGCCATCAGCGGGACTAGCGACACTGGTAAAAAGCAGTTCTTC
TRBJ1-1 TRBV7-2 TRBD1 few CASSPRTGSNTEAFF TGTGCCAGCAGCCCCCGGACAGGGTCGAACACTGAAGCTTTCTTT
TRBJ2-7 TRBV28 - few CASSSLQGRGSYEQYF TGTGCCAGCAGTTCGTTGCAGGGGCGCGGGTCCTACGAGCAGTACTTC
TRBJ1-2 TRBV6-5 - few CASSYSINSNYGYTF TGTGCCAGCAGTTACTCGATAAACTCTAACTATGGCTACACCTTC
TRBJ2-5 TRBV5-6 TRBD1 - CASSYRGSQETQYF TGTGCCAGCAGCTACAGGGGTAGCCAAGAGACCCAGTACTTC
TRBJ2-1 TRBV7-8 TRBD2 - CASSLVTSGDGYNEQFF TGTGCCAGCAGCTTAGTGACTAGCGGGGATGGCTACAATGAGCAGTTCTTC
TRBJ1-2 TRBV29-1 - few CSAGVSDGYTF TGCAGCGCTGGAGTGTCCGATGGCTACACCTTC
TRBJ1-1 TRBV25-1 TRBD1 - CASSEPRTGDTEAFF TGTGCCAGCAGTGAACCCCGGACAGGGGACACTGAAGCTTTCTTT
TRBJ2-3 TRBV6-1 TRBD2 - CASSELAGGADTQYF TGTGCCAGCAGTGAACTAGCGGGAGGGGCAGATACGCAGTATTTT
TRBJ2-7 TRBV5-6 - - CASSSGAPEKQYF TGTGCCAGCAGCTCAGGGGCCCCGGAGAAGCAGTACTTC
TRBJ2-5 TRBV29-1 TRBD2 few CSAVRAGGKETQYF TGCAGCGCGGTCCGGGCGGGGGGAAAAGAGACCCAGTACTTC
TRBJ2-5 TRBV5-1 - - CASSQLRETQYF TGCGCCAGCAGCCAGCTGAGAGAGACCCAGTACTTC
TRBJ2-5 TRBV30 TRBD2 - CAWSRKRGLQETQYF TGTGCCTGGAGTAGAAAGCGGGGGCTACAAGAGACCCAGTACTTC
TRBJ2-5 TRBV7-2 - few CASSFLTGKETQYF TGTGCCAGCAGCTTCTTGACAGGCAAAGAGACCCAGTACTTC
TRBJ2-3 TRBV7-9 - few CASSSTDRTDTQYF TGTGCCAGCAGCTCGACAGATCGCACAGATACGCAGTATTTT
TRBJ2-7 TRBV25-1 - - CASSGLLYEQYF TGTGCCAGCAGCGGGCTACTCTACGAGCAGTACTTC
TRBJ2-2 TRBV9 TRBD2 few CASSPGTSGGGGELFF TGTGCCAGCAGCCCGGGGACTAGCGGGGGTGGCGGGGAGCTGTTTTTT
TRBJ1-1 TRBV9 - few CASSVDGQPDAEAFF TGTGCCAGCAGCGTAGATGGGCAGCCTGACGCTGAAGCTTTCTTT
TRBJ1-4 TRBV7-2 - - CASSLGGVEEKLFF TGTGCCAGCAGCTTAGGAGGGGTGGAGGAAAAACTGTTTTTT
TRBJ1-1 TRBV15 - - CATRGGRQGPEAFF TGTGCCACCAGAGGTGGCAGGCAGGGACCTGAAGCTTTCTTT
TRBJ2-3 TRBV18 TRBD1 - CASSPTGVGTDTQYF TGTGCCAGCTCACCCACAGGGGTCGGCACAGATACGCAGTATTTT
TRBJ2-7 TRBV30 TRBD2 few CAWTTSGYEQYF TGTGCCTGGACTACTAGCGGGTACGAGCAGTACTTC
TRBJ1-1 TRBV18 - few CASSRANTEAFF TGTGCCAGCTCTCGGGCGAACACTGAAGCTTTCTTT
TRBJ2-7 TRBV30 TRBD1 few CAWSVRGNRGYEQYF TGTGCCTGGAGTGTAAGAGGGAACAGGGGGTACGAGCAGTACTTC
TRBJ1-5 TRBV28 TRBD1 few CASSLPDRVGQPQHF TGTGCCAGCAGTTTACCCGACAGGGTGGGTCAGCCCCAGCATTTT
TRBJ2-7 TRBV11-2 - - CASSLQDRPKLQDEQYF TGTGCCAGCAGCTTGCAGGACAGACCCAAACTCCAAGACGAGCAGTACTTC
TRBJ2-5 TRBV5-1 - - CASSLGRAQETQYF TGCGCCAGCAGCTTGGGGAGAGCCCAAGAGACCCAGTACTTC
TRBJ2-7 TRBV18 - - CASSPAGIKDEQYF TGTGCCAGCTCGCCTGCGGGGATCAAGGACGAGCAGTACTTC
TRBJ2-7 TRBV28 TRBD1 few CASGLGQGGSHEQYF TGTGCCAGCGGTCTCGGACAGGGAGGTTCCCACGAGCAGTACTTC
TRBJ2-3 TRBV6-1 - - CASSQDWVDTQYF TGTGCCAGCAGTCAGGACTGGGTGGATACGCAGTATTTT
TRBJ2-2 TRBV11-3 - - CASSPSDRNTGELFF TGTGCCAGCAGCCCATCGGACAGGAACACCGGGGAGCTGTTTTTT
TRBJ2-7 TRBV30 - few CAWNEGLPYEQYF TGTGCCTGGAATGAGGGTCTCCCCTACGAGCAGTACTTC
TRBJ2-7 TRBV30 TRBD1 few CAWSSTSVTGAPDAFYEQYF TGTGCCTGGAGTTCCACCTCGGTGACAGGGGCACCTGATGCTTTCTACGAGCAGTACTTC
TRBJ2-7 TRBV10-3 TRBD1 few CAISIGQVRYEQYF TGTGCCATCAGTATTGGACAGGTGCGCTACGAGCAGTACTTC
TRBJ2-7 TRBV27 - - CASSLDGRVVGEQYF TGTGCCAGCAGTTTAGATGGCAGGGTTGTGGGCGAGCAGTACTTC
TRBJ2-2 TRBV5-6 - - CATSTSSEGSGELFF TGTGCCACCTCCACTAGCAGTGAGGGCTCCGGGGAGCTGTTTTTT
TRBJ2-3 TRBV5-4 - - CASSGATGNPSTDTQYF TGTGCCAGCAGCGGGGCTACTGGGAACCCTAGCACAGATACGCAGTATTTT
TRBJ1-1 TRBV14 - - CASSPWGRRNTEAFF TGTGCCAGCAGCCCGTGGGGGCGTCGGAACACTGAAGCTTTCTTT
TRBJ2-2 TRBV28 - - CATLSEELFF TGTGCCACCCTCAGCGAGGAGCTGTTTTTT
TRBJ2-2 TRBV30 TRBD2 - CACRTSHGELFF TGTGCCTGCCGGACTAGCCACGGGGAGCTGTTTTTT
TRBJ1-2 TRBV4-1 TRBD1 - CASSRTGTGQPYGYTF TGCGCCAGCAGCCGTACCGGGACAGGGCAACCCTATGGCTACACCTTC
TRBJ2-1 TRBV19 - few CASSSPYGHSYNEQFF TGTGCCAGTAGTAGCCCTTACGGGCACTCCTACAATGAGCAGTTCTTC
TRBJ2-2 TRBV30 - few CAWRLQNTGELFF TGTGCCTGGAGGTTACAGAACACCGGGGAGCTGTTTTTT
TRBJ2-5 TRBV5-4 - - CASSLDSRQETQYF TGTGCCAGCAGCTTGGACAGCCGACAAGAGACCCAGTACTTC
TRBJ2-7 TRBV6-5 - few CASSYGGHRYEQYF TGTGCCAGCAGTTACGGAGGTCACCGCTACGAGCAGTACTTC
TRBJ1-2 TRBV18 - - CASSITDYGYTF TGTGCCAGCTCAATTACAGATTATGGCTACACCTTC
TRBJ1-1 TRBV21-1 - - CASRKRLQGKAIEAFF TGTGCCAGCAGGAAACGATTACAGGGAAAAGCAATTGAAGCTTTCTTT
TRBJ1-1 TRBV11-1 - few CASSLPRGRNTEAFF TGTGCCAGCAGCCTGCCGCGAGGGAGGAACACTGAAGCTTTCTTT
TRBJ2-1 TRBV18 TRBD2 - CASSPPGLAGNNEQFF TGTGCCAGCTCACCACCGGGACTAGCGGGAAACAATGAGCAGTTCTTC
TRBJ1-1 TRBV7-9 TRBD1 - CASNLNGDREAFF TGTGCCAGCAACTTAAACGGGGACAGGGAAGCTTTCTTT
TRBJ1-4 TRBV6-5 - - CASTQGGAANEKLFF TGTGCCAGCACCCAAGGGGGGGCGGCTAATGAAAAACTGTTTTTT
TRBJ2-7 TRBV20-1 - few CSAPRHEQYF TGCAGTGCCCCAAGGCACGAGCAGTACTTC
TRBJ2-7 TRBV27 - - CASSDPLGEQYF TGTGCCAGCAGTGACCCCCTTGGCGAGCAGTACTTC
TRBJ1-4 TRBV27 - - CASSETPPGKLFF TGTGCCAGCAGTGAGACACCCCCCGGGAAACTGTTTTTT
TRBJ1-2 TRBV5-4 - - CASSSTSVGLTGYTF TGTGCCAGCAGCTCCACGTCCGTGGGGCTCACTGGCTACACCTTC
TRBJ2-3 TRBV30 TRBD2 few CACSIGLAFTDTQYF TGTGCCTGCAGCATCGGACTAGCCTTCACAGATACGCAGTATTTT